This T cell receptor beta chain was sequenced for a study of blood T cell repertoires in COVID-19. On the study more broadly: The United States, Italy and Spain provided the acute and convalescent COVID-19 samples. From T cells, B-cell-depleted T cells, or PBMCs came the material, which was cDNA or gDNA.

Residents of about two dozen US areas, aged roughly 18 to 89 years, made up the participants. Which cohort a participant joined came from the clinical history participants gave. Trimming removed 4 bases at V and 4 bases at J, with 23 bases between. The CDR3 is 16 amino acids. Per the germline V gene, CDR1 is GTSNPN and CDR2 is SVGIG (reference sequence). TCRdb keeps only in-frame clones here, not all; method: immunoSEQ multiplex PCR. The table records 200,000 to 250,000 clones, 75% to 85% of them present only once. This sequence originates from a man in his forties or fifties who had recovered from COVID-19. The V gene is TRBV30, the J gene TRBJ2-7; tentative D call: TRBD2 (6 bases). The material sequenced was PBMCs or T cells enriched from blood (not recorded which). The CDR3 DNA follows: TGTGCCTGGACCCTCGGGGGAGCCCCCAATTTGTACGAGCAGTACTTC. Encoded protein: CAWTLGGAPNLYEQYF.